The 18 T cell receptor beta chains in this list originate from one sample, sequenced in a study of cytomegalovirus exposure and HLA in healthy donors. PCR involved 60 Vbeta and 13 Jbeta primers. Profiling relied on immunoSEQ multiplex PCR, and the TCRdb table lists in-frame clones only, not all of them. The sample has about 140,000 clones; approximately 80% are singletons. The sample was PBMCs. The receptors here all came from a male donor in good health and CMV-seronegative.

This chain joins TRBV7-2 and TRBJ1-2, with 11 bases identical to TRBD1. V was pared by 3 bases and J by 5 bases, with 11 bases of the junction left unmatched. Per the germline V gene, CDR1 is SGHTA and CDR2 is FQGNSA. The CDR3 is made up of 17 amino acids. The CDR3 DNA reads as TGTGCCAGCAGCTTTATGGGCGGAGGACAGGGGGCGTATGGCTACACCTTC. Translated: CASSFMGGGQGAYGYTF. The whole variable domain, filled in from reference TRBV7-2 and TRBJ1-2, reads GAGVSQSPSNKVTEKGKDVELRCDPISGHTALYWYRQSLGQGLEFLIYFQGNSAPDKSGLPSDRFSAERTGGSVSTLTIQRTQQEDSAVYLCASSFMGGGQGAYGYTFGSGTRLTVV.

This clone was seen a handful of times. CDR3 region: CATSIGQGRNSPLHF. CDR3 bases: TGTGCCACCAGCATCGGACAGGGAAGGAATTCACCCCTCCACTTT. The chain has TRBV15 and TRBJ1-6; 8 bases match TRBD1. The CDR3 has 15 residues. Trimming cost V 4 bases and J 7 bases; bases outside gene matches: 6. The germline V gene has CDR1 LNHNV and CDR2 YYDKDF (reference sequence).

This chain links TRBV7-9 with TRBJ1-1; 8 bases match TRBD1. Trimming at V came to 5 bases and at J to 0 bases, leaving 5 bases not matched to a gene. The CDR3 is 15 amino acids. Looked up from germline, CDR1 is SEHNR and CDR2 is FQNEAQ (reference sequence). CDR3 DNA sequence: TGTGCCAGCAGCCTACAGGGGGGATTGAACACTGAAGCTTTCTTT. It codes for CASSLQGGLNTEAFF.

V and J are TRBV9 and TRBJ2-3; 10 nucleotides agree with TRBD1. CDR1 SGDLS and CDR2 YYNGEE come from the germline V gene. The CDR3 runs to 16 residues. After removal of 4 bases from V and 6 bases from J, the junction contained 11 bases not matched to a gene. This chain's CDR3 is CASSPPGQGNYDTQYF. For the CDR3, the DNA is TGTGCCAGCAGCCCTCCGGGACAGGGGAATTACGATACGCAGTATTTT.

The V gene is TRBV5-5, the J gene TRBJ1-2, with 8 bases matching TRBD1. The CDR3 length is 14 residues. Trimming removed 4 bases from V and 3 bases from J; junction bases left unmatched: 5. CDR1 SGHKS and CDR2 YYEKEE come from the germline V gene (reference sequence). The CDR3 loop is CASSESTGDYGYTF. The CDR3 DNA is TGTGCCAGCAGCGAGTCGACAGGGGACTATGGCTACACCTTC. The whole variable domain, remainder taken from reference TRBV5-5 and TRBJ1-2, is DAGVTQSPTHLIKTRGQQVTLRCSPISGHKSVSWYQQVLGQGPQFIFQYYEKEERGRGNFPDRFSARQFPNYSSELNVNALLLGDSALYLCASSESTGDYGYTFGSGTRLTVV.

The chain employs TRBV9 and TRBJ1-1; 10 bases agree with TRBD1. Germline-derived CDR1 and CDR2 are SGDLS and YYNGEE. The CDR3 covers 15 residues. J was trimmed by 11 bases and V by 5 bases; bases with no gene match: 15. CDR3 sequence: CASSSDYGQGGWAFF. As DNA, the CDR3 is TGTGCCAGCAGTTCTGATTATGGACAGGGGGGGTGGGCTTTCTTT. Using reference TRBV9 and TRBJ1-1 for the parts outside the CDR3, the full variable domain is DSGVTQTPKHLITATGQRVTLRCSPRSGDLSVYWYQQSLDQGLQFLIQYYNGEERAKGNILERFSAQQFPDLHSELNLSSLELGDSALYFCASSSDYGQGGWAFFGQGTRLTVV.

The CDR3 spells CASRPPGQGNGYTF. The DNA of the CDR3 is TGTGCCAGCAGGCCCCCGGGACAGGGGAATGGCTACACCTTC. J is TRBJ1-2 and V is TRBV6-1; 10 bases line up with TRBD1. V was pared by 6 bases and J by 6 bases, with 7 bases of the junction left unmatched. Germline loops: CDR1 MNHNS, CDR2 SASEGT. This CDR3 has 14 amino acids.

About this clone: A read error may account for a junction end that differs from germline. CDR3: CASSVDNFSNQPQHF. DNA of the CDR3: TGTGCCAGTAGTGTAGACAACTTTAGCAATCAGCCCCAGCATTTT. The chain uses TRBV19 and TRBJ1-5; the D is unclear. The CDR3 is 15 residues long. The germline V gene has CDR1 LNHDA and CDR2 SQIVND (reference sequence).

This clone is a singleton in its sample. The V gene is TRBV7-9, the J gene TRBJ2-1; D gene unclear. V dropped 9 bases and J dropped 6 bases, with 9 bases sitting between them. Germline V gene lookup returns CDR1 SEHNR and CDR2 FQNEAQ (reference sequence). The CDR3 totals 11 residues. CDR3 amino acids: CASYYINEQFF. The CDR3 bases are TGTGCCAGTTACTATATCAATGAGCAGTTCTTC.

V usage is TRBV19 and J usage is TRBJ2-5; 8 bases are shared with TRBD1. The CDR3 contains 19 residues. Germline V lookup: CDR1 LNHDA, CDR2 SQIVND (reference sequence). Trimming cost V 1 base and J 2 bases; bases outside gene matches: 15. In nucleotides, the CDR3 is TGTGCCAGTAGTATAGCAGGGGGCCAGTCCCTCCGGTGGCAAGAGACCCAGTACTTC. It encodes CASSIAGGQSLRWQETQYF.

This rearrangement joins TRBV9 to TRBJ2-4; 14 nucleotides align to TRBD2. This CDR3 contains 17 residues. V dropped 0 bases and J dropped 8; count of bases not matched to a gene: 7. Germline lookup yields CDR1 SGDLS and CDR2 YYNGEE. CDR3 sequence reads: CASSVEGGTSGRDIQYF. CDR3 DNA: TGTGCCAGCAGCGTAGAGGGAGGGACTAGCGGGAGAGACATTCAGTACTTC.

The CDR3 sequence: CASSTRRGNQPQHF. CDR3 sequence (DNA): TGTGCCAGCAGCACCCGCAGGGGGAATCAGCCCCAGCATTTT. V is TRBV27 and J is TRBJ1-5; 7 nucleotides line up with TRBD1. The CDR3 loop spans 14 amino acids. The V segment lost 6 bases and the J segment 4 bases; nucleotides outside the gene matches: 6. From germline, CDR1 is MNHEY and CDR2 SMNVEV (reference sequence).

This clone was recorded a few times. The chain recombines TRBV9 with TRBJ2-7, with 8 bases matching TRBD2. V lost 5 bases, J lost 0 bases, and 4 bases stayed unmatched. Germline CDR1 and CDR2: SGDLS and YYNGEE. This CDR3 region has 14 residues. CDR3 nucleotide sequence: TGTGCCAGCAGTAGCGGGATACCCTCCTACGAGCAGTACTTC. This codes for CASSSGIPSYEQYF.

The gene calls are TRBV10-3 and TRBJ2-5; D gene ambiguous. CDR3 length: 11 amino acids. V was clipped by 8 bases and J by 4 bases, with 8 bases between them. The germline V gene encodes CDR1 ENHRY and CDR2 SYGVKD. The CDR3 DNA is TGTGCCATCCGGGTTCGAGAGACCCAGTACTTC. Encoded protein: CAIRVRETQYF.

The chain has TRBV7-2 and TRBJ1-4; 9 nucleotides agree with TRBD1. With V trimmed by 1 base and J by 7 bases, 1 base remained unmatched. Germline V lookup: CDR1 SGHTA, CDR2 FQGNSA. CDR3 size: 14 residues. CDR3 residues: CASSLDRGPEKLFF. In DNA form, the CDR3 reads TGTGCCAGCAGCTTAGACAGGGGGCCTGAAAAACTGTTTTTT.

The CDR3 coding sequence is TGTGCCAGCAGCCCTCAACAGGACTATGGCTACACCTTC. Its translation is CASSPQQDYGYTF. The rearrangement joins TRBV14 to TRBJ1-2; D is possibly TRBD1 (5 bases). Germline-derived CDR1 and CDR2 are SGHDN and FVKESK. V was cut by 4 bases and J by 3 bases, with 9 bases left in between. This CDR3 has 13 residues.

The gene calls are TRBV7-9 and TRBJ1-2; possibly TRBD1 for D (6 bases). Germline CDR1 is SEHNR and CDR2 is FQNEAQ (reference sequence). The CDR3 totals 14 residues. Deletions cut 6 bases from V and 3 bases from J, with 14 bases between. CDR3 in DNA: TGTGCCAGCAGTTCCGGGACACACCACTATGGCTACACCTTC. This codes for CASSSGTHHYGYTF. Variable domain in full (rest from reference TRBV7-9 and TRBJ1-2): DTGVSQNPRHKITKRGQNVTFRCDPISEHNRLYWYRQTLGQGPEFLTYFQNEAQLEKSRLLSDRFSAERPKGSFSTLEIQRTEQGDSAMYLCASSSGTHHYGYTFGSGTRLTVV.

This chain uses TRBV4-3 with TRBJ2-2; 11 positions agree with TRBD1. V lost 1 base, J lost 4 bases, and 2 bases stayed unmatched. Germline V lookup: CDR1 LGHNA, CDR2 YSLEER. The CDR3 runs 16 residues. CDR3 DNA sequence: TGCGCCAGCAGCCAAGGGACAGGGGGCGGCACCGGGGAGCTGTTTTTT. It translates to CASSQGTGGGTGELFF.